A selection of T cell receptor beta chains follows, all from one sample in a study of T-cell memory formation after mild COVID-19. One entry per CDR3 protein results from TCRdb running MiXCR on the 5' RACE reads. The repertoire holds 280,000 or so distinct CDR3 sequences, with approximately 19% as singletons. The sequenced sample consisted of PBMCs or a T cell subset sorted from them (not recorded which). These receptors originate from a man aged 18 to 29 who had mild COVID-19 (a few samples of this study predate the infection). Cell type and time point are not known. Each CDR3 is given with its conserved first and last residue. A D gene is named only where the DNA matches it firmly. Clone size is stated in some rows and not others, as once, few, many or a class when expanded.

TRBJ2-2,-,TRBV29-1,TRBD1,CSAGTGTNTGELFF,TGCAGCGCCGGGACAGGGACGAACACCGGGGAGCTGTTTTTT
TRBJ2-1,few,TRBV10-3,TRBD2,CAISASGGSSYNEQFF,TGTGCCATCAGTGCTAGCGGGGGAAGCTCCTACAATGAGCAGTTCTTC
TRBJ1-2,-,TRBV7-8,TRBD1,CASSPTGRGDRSVYGYTF,TGTGCCAGCAGCCCAACCGGGAGGGGGGACAGGTCGGTCTATGGCTACACCTTC
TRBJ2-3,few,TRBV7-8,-,CASRLMWLADTQYF,TGTGCCAGCCGCCTAATGTGGTTGGCAGATACGCAGTATTTT
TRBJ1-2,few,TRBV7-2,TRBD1,CASSTTGRGYTF,TGTGCCAGCAGCACGACAGGGCGAGGCTACACCTTC
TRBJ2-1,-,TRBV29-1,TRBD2,CSSWGGVGNEQFF,TGCAGTAGCTGGGGAGGGGTAGGCAATGAGCAGTTCTTC
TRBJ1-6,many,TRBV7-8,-,CASSSQGGNSPLHF,TGTGCCAGCAGCTCCCAAGGGGGGAATTCACCCCTCCACTTT
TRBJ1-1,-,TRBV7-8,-,CASSLGGRDTEAFF,TGTGCCAGCAGCTTAGGGGGTAGGGACACTGAAGCTTTCTTT
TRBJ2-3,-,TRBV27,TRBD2,CASSLSASGGDTQYF,TGTGCCAGCAGTTTAAGTGCTAGCGGGGGGGATACGCAGTATTTT
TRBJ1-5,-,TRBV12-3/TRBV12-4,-,CASSLIQGNLNQPQHF,TGTGCCAGCAGTTTAATCCAGGGAAATCTCAATCAGCCCCAGCATTTT
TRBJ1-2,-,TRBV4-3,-,CASSQDEVNYGYTF,TGCGCCAGCAGCCAAGATGAGGTGAACTATGGCTACACCTTC
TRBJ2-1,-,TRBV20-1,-,CSARDVGLSHMGEQFF,TGCAGTGCTAGAGATGTAGGGCTTTCCCATATGGGTGAGCAGTTCTTC
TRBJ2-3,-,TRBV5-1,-,CASSFDDTYVPDTQYF,TGCGCCAGCAGCTTCGATGACACGTACGTCCCAGATACGCAGTATTTT
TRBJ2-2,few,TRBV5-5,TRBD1,CASSLDRGHTGELFF,TGTGCCAGCAGCTTGGACAGGGGGCACACCGGGGAGCTGTTTTTT
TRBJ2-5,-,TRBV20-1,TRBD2,CSARGGGLETQYF,TGCAGTGCCCGGGGGGGCGGTTTGGAGACCCAGTACTTC
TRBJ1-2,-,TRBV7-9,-,CASSLKTVGGYTF,TGTGCCAGCAGCTTAAAAACGGTCGGGGGCTACACCTTC
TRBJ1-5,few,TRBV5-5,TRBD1,CASSATGVRWNQPQHF,TGTGCCAGCAGCGCGACAGGGGTGAGGTGGAATCAGCCCCAGCATTTT
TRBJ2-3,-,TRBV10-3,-,CAISEFDRSTDTQYF,TGTGCCATCAGTGAGTTTGACAGGAGCACAGATACGCAGTATTTT
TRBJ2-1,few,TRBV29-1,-,CSVAAGPGYEQFF,TGCAGCGTTGCGGCAGGGCCGGGGTATGAGCAGTTCTTC
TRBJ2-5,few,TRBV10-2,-,CASSESGEETQYF,TGCGCCAGCAGTGAGTCTGGGGAAGAGACCCAGTACTTC
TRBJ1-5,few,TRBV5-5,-,CASSLKWPQGPNQPQHF,TGTGCCAGCAGCTTGAAGTGGCCGCAGGGGCCGAATCAGCCCCAGCATTTT
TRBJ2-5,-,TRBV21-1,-,CASSIRKTQYF,TGTGCCAGCAGCATTCGGAAGACCCAGTACTTC
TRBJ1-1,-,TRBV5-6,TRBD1,CASSWTTGGEAFF,TGTGCCAGCAGCTGGACTACAGGGGGAGAAGCTTTCTTT
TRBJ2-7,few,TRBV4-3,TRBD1,CASSQTRDRFYEQYF,TGCGCCAGCAGCCAGACCCGGGACAGGTTCTACGAGCAGTACTTC
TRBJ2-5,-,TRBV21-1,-,CASSRGTSGGQETQYF,TGTGCCAGCAGCAGAGGGACTAGCGGGGGACAAGAGACCCAGTACTTC
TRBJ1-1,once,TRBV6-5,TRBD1,CASSTRTGGATEAFF,TGTGCCAGCAGTACTCGGACAGGGGGGGCCACTGAAGCTTTCTTT
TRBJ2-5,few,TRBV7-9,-,CASSPPRTYEETQYF,TGTGCCAGCAGCCCGCCCAGGACATATGAAGAGACCCAGTACTTC
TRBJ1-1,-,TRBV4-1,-,CASSQDPVNTEAFF,TGCGCCAGCAGCCAAGATCCAGTGAACACTGAAGCTTTCTTT
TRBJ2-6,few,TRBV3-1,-,CASSQDMGGANVLTF,TGTGCCAGCAGCCAAGATATGGGAGGGGCCAACGTCCTGACTTTC
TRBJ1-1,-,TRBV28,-,CASSGTERYLNTEAFF,TGTGCCAGCAGCGGGACTGAGCGATATCTGAACACTGAAGCTTTCTTT
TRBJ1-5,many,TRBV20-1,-,CSARHTGSNQPQHF,TGCAGTGCTAGGCACACAGGGTCGAATCAGCCCCAGCATTTT
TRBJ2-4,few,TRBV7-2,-,CASSRNDGNIQYF,TGTGCCAGCAGCCGAAATGACGGGAACATTCAGTACTTC
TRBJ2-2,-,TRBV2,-,CASSEVHPSPGELFF,TGTGCCAGCAGTGAGGTGCACCCGAGCCCCGGGGAGCTGTTTTTT
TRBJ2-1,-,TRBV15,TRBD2,CATSWRGRDNEQFF,TGTGCCACCAGCTGGCGGGGGAGAGACAATGAGCAGTTCTTC
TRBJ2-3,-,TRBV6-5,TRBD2,CASSQLAGGIDTQYF,TGTGCCAGCAGTCAACTAGCGGGGGGGATAGATACGCAGTATTTT
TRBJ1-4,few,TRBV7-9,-,CASGGREDEKLFF,TGTGCCAGCGGAGGCAGGGAGGACGAAAAACTGTTTTTT
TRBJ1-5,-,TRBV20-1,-,CSARADSDQPQHF,TGCAGTGCTAGAGCCGACAGCGATCAGCCCCAGCATTTT
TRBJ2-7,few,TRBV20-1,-,CSASGQAYEQYF,TGCAGTGCTAGTGGGCAGGCCTACGAGCAGTACTTC
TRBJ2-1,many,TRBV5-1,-,CASSLGSSPYNEQFF,TGCGCCAGCAGCTTGGGTAGTAGTCCCTACAATGAGCAGTTCTTC
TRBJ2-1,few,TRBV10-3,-,CATEGPSYNEQFF,TGTGCCACCGAAGGTCCCTCCTACAATGAGCAGTTCTTC
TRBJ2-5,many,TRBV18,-,CASSPVLETQYF,TGTGCCAGCTCACCTGTACTAGAGACCCAGTACTTC
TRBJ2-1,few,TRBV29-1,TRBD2,CSVGGLAGGPNEQFF,TGCAGCGTCGGAGGACTAGCGGGGGGGCCCAATGAGCAGTTCTTC
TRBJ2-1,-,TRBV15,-,CATRGVWGNNEQFF,TGTGCCACCAGAGGGGTTTGGGGCAACAATGAGCAGTTCTTC
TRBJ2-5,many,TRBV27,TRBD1,CASSRGPQETQYF,TGTGCCAGCAGTAGGGGGCCCCAAGAGACCCAGTACTTC
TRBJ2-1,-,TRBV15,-,CATGTYNEQFF,TGTGCCACTGGGACCTACAATGAGCAGTTCTTC
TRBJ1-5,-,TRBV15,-,CATSPRGKNSNQPQHF,TGTGCCACCAGTCCGAGGGGGAAAAATAGCAATCAGCCCCAGCATTTT
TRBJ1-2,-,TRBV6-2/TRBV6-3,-,CASSNGPVYGYTF,TGTGCCAGCAGCAACGGGCCAGTCTATGGCTACACCTTC
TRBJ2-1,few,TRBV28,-,CASSLRSPGQRAQFF,TGTGCCAGCAGTTTAAGGTCCCCGGGACAGCGGGCGCAGTTCTTC
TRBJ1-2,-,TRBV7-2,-,CASSLWRVNYGYTF,TGTGCCAGCAGCTTATGGAGGGTCAACTATGGCTACACCTTC
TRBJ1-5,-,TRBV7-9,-,CASSSGGRAQPQHF,TGTGCCAGCAGCTCCGGAGGCAGGGCCCAGCCCCAGCATTTT
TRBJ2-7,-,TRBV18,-,CASSPPPGGAEQYF,TGTGCCAGCTCCCCTCCCCCGGGGGGCGCCGAGCAGTACTTC
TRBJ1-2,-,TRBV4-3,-,CASSQEFPGTGYTF,TGCGCCAGCAGCCAAGAGTTCCCGGGAACCGGCTACACCTTC
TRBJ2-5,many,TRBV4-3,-,CASSQETWGTQYF,TGCGCCAGCAGCCAAGAAACTTGGGGAACGCAGTACTTC
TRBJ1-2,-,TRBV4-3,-,CASSQDRHSGPYGYTF,TGCGCCAGCAGCCAAGATCGGCACAGCGGACCCTATGGCTACACCTTC